The TCR beta chain under discussion was sequenced for a study of metastatic and nonmetastatic thyroid tumors. About the research overall: Comparison of repertoires was carried out across blood and tumor or nodule tissue from malignant and benign thyroid patients. Study conclusions and caveats: Significantly higher TCR beta diversity was reportedly seen in malignant thyroid tumors than benign nodules, in blood and tumor.

Until they underwent thyroid surgery, no patient had received any treatment. The CDR3 spans 15 residues. Trimming cost V 1 base and J 2 bases, with 12 bases left between them. From germline, CDR1 is SGHRS and CDR2 YFSETQ. This clone qualifies as medium-sized. Its antigen is unknown. Original processing notes: A classifier of distant metastasis in papillary thyroid cancer was built from CDR3 differences (across clinicopathological groups). Using MiXCR, TCRdb re-called clones from the PCR reads. The V and J calls, along with clone size, are taken from TCRdb and not from the paper's own processing. The sample yields some 7,100 clones, about a third seen once.

The origin of this receptor is a female donor with papillary thyroid cancer or a benign thyroid nodule (not recorded which). Some clones in this sample may be carry-over from other donors' samples. The chain joins TRBV5-1 to TRBJ1-1; D is perhaps TRBD1 (5 bases). Source material: adjacent normal tissue. DNA for the CDR3: TGCGCCAGCAGCTTGTACCCAACAGGAAACACTGAAGCTTTCTTT. Protein sequence: CASSLYPTGNTEAFF.